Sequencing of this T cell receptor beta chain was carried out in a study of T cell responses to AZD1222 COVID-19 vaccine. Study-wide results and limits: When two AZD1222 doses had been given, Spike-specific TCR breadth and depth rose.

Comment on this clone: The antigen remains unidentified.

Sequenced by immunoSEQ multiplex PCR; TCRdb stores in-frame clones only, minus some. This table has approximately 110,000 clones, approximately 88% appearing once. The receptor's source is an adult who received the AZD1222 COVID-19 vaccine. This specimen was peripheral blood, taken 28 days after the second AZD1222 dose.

The CDR3 spells CASSHSLEQFF. The CDR3 DNA reads as TGCGCCAGCAGCCATAGTCTTGAGCAGTTCTTC. The J gene is TRBJ2-1, the V gene TRBV23-1; D not certain. TRBV23-1 is given ORF status, its function remaining uncertain. The CDR3 runs 11 residues. The V end was cut by 6 bases, the J end by 9 bases, with 9 bases between.